Shown below are 9 T cell receptor beta chains from a single sample sequenced in a study of a mutant IDH1 vaccine in newly diagnosed glioma. Time point in this sample: baseline, week 1 (first vaccination visit). As to treatment: pre-vaccination baseline after standard-of-care therapy. Assay used: immunoSEQ multiplex PCR; TCRdb lists only in-frame clones, some missing. The sample lists some 61,000 clones; approximately 86% were seen once. This sample comprised PBMCs, obtained from a glioma patient treated with radiotherapy, temozolomide or both. These receptors all stem from a man younger than 40 with glioma.

The V call is TRBV7-8, the J call TRBJ1-2; D not certain. V lost 0 bases to trimming and J lost 7 bases, with 15 bases between them. Germline loops: CDR1 SGHVS, CDR2 FQNEAQ. CDR3 length: 15 residues. The CDR3, as DNA: TGTGCCAGCAGCTTAGCGAACCTAGGAGCTTTTGGCTACACCTTC. Translated, it gives CASSLANLGAFGYTF.

The chain uses TRBV27 and TRBJ2-3, with D tentatively TRBD2 (6 bases). The CDR3 spans 13 residues. Germline CDR1 MNHEY, CDR2 SMNVEV (reference sequence). V was trimmed by 7 bases and J by 2 bases, leaving 10 bases between them. CDR3 sequence reads: CASTRDSTDTQYF. DNA of the CDR3: TGTGCCAGCACCCGGGACTCCACAGATACGCAGTATTTT.

The chain uses TRBV7-8 and TRBJ2-7; TRBD1 aligns across 7 bases. Germline CDR1 and CDR2: SGHVS and FQNEAQ. The V and J ends lost 3 bases and 1 base, in that order; junction bases with no gene match: 3. CDR3 length: 14 amino acids. The CDR3 DNA follows: TGTGCCAGCAGCTTGAGGGACAGTTCCTACGAGCAGTACTTC. Protein product: CASSLRDSSYEQYF. Looking up the rest from reference TRBV7-8 and TRBJ2-7 gives the full variable domain: GAGVSQSPRYKVAKRGQDVALRCDPISGHVSLFWYQQALGQGPEFLTYFQNEAQLDKSGLPSDRFFAERPEGSVSTLKIQRTQQEDSAVYLCASSLRDSSYEQYFGPGTRLTVT.

The genes are TRBV15 and TRBJ2-4, with 8 bases identical to TRBD2. Per germline, CDR1 LNHNV and CDR2 YYDKDF (reference sequence). The CDR3 has 17 amino acids. J was trimmed by 3 bases and V by 1 base; bases with no gene match: 8. The CDR3 DNA is TGTGCCACCAGCAGAGCCGATGCGGGGGGCCACAAAAACATTCAGTACTTC. The encoded protein is CATSRADAGGHKNIQYF. Full variable domain (missing parts from reference TRBV15 and TRBJ2-4): DAMVIQNPRYQVTQFGKPVTLSCSQTLNHNVMYWYQQKSSQAPKLLFHYYDKDFNNEADTPDNFQSRRPNTSFCFLDIRSPGLGDTAMYLCATSRADAGGHKNIQYFGAGTRLSVL.

The chain couples TRBV30 to TRBJ1-5; D uncertain. V lost 3 bases, J lost 2 bases, and 5 bases lay in between. Germline V lookup: CDR1 GTSNPN, CDR2 SVGIG (reference sequence). The CDR3 runs to 12 residues. The CDR3 nucleotides are TGTGCCTGGAGGCAGGGCAATCAGCCCCAGCATTTT. Amino acids: CAWRQGNQPQHF.

The rearrangement uses TRBV11-2 and TRBJ1-3; D is unresolved. The germline CDR1 and CDR2 sequences are SGHAT and FQNNGV. V was cut by 1 base and J by 4 bases, with 8 bases left in between. This CDR3 spans 14 amino acids. CDR3 in DNA: TGTGCCAGCAGCTTAGGATTTACCGGAAACACCATATATTTT. Protein sequence: CASSLGFTGNTIYF.

Worth noting for this clone: A read error is likely, as this CDR3 ends without the conserved phenylalanine or tryptophan. This chain links TRBV4-2 with TRBJ2-7; 8 nucleotides match TRBD1. The CDR3 sequence is 17 residues long. V lost 0 bases to trimming and J lost 6 bases; unmatched junction nucleotides: 13. Germline V lookup: CDR1 LGHNA, CDR2 YNFKEQ. As DNA, the CDR3 is TGTGCCAGCAGCCAAGAAGCGATAAGACAGGGGACTTTCGAGCAGTACCTC. This codes for CASSQEAIRQGTFEQYL.

The V gene is TRBV5-4, the J gene TRBJ1-3, with unresolved D. With 2 bases removed from V and 2 bases from J, the gap between germline ends came to 14 bases. The CDR3 is made up of 16 amino acids. CDR1 is SGHNT and CDR2 is YYREEE in the germline V gene (reference sequence). This chain's CDR3 is CASSFKGLTAGNTIYF. Written as DNA, the CDR3 is TGTGCCAGCAGCTTTAAGGGTTTGACGGCTGGAAACACCATATATTTT.

CDR3 protein: CASSSGLAGGRREQYF. For the CDR3, the DNA is TGCGCCAGCAGCTCAGGACTAGCGGGGGGACGCCGCGAGCAGTACTTC. The gene calls are TRBV10-1 and TRBJ2-7; TRBD2 agrees at 14 bases. Germline loops: CDR1 WNHNN, CDR2 SYGVQD (reference sequence). The junction had 10 bases not matched to a gene; V was cut back by 6 bases and J by 6 bases. CDR3 length equals 16 residues.